A selection of T cell receptor beta chains follows, all from one sample in a study of response to subunit inactivated influenza vaccine. TCRdb reanalysed the RT-PCR reads using MiXCR and keeps one entry per CDR3 protein. Counted here are around 480,000 distinct CDR3 sequences, approximately 15% occurring once; the ten biggest clones make up roughly 3.1%. The sample was CD4+ T cells sorted from PBMCs, taken about 23 months after vaccination. The origin of the receptors is a man aged 50 to 75 who received an inactivated influenza vaccine. Each CDR3 is given with its conserved first and last residue. A D gene is named only where the DNA matches it firmly.

j_call,v_call,d_call,cdr3_length,cdr3_aa
TRBJ2-1,TRBV20-1,.,13,CSARVGGSNEQFF
TRBJ1-1,TRBV5-5,.,12,CASSFIEAEAFF
TRBJ2-7,TRBV7-2,TRBD2,14,CVSSPGLAAREQYF
TRBJ2-7,TRBV10-3,.,12,CASGGQGSEQYF
TRBJ2-1,TRBV11-2,TRBD2,18,CASSTSGGTSGMYNEQFF
TRBJ2-2,TRBV19,.,15,CASSLSSRGTGELFF
TRBJ2-1,TRBV5-1,TRBD2,15,CASSPIAGSYNEQFF
TRBJ2-1,TRBV10-2,.,15,CASSLSGTYYNEQFF
TRBJ2-2,TRBV7-2,TRBD2,15,CASSPGTSSTGELFF
TRBJ1-2,TRBV6-1,TRBD1,13,CASRPTLGGQDTF
TRBJ1-5,TRBV6-5,.,12,CASSTVGQPQHF
TRBJ2-7,TRBV7-2,.,14,CASSLQSGFYEQYF
TRBJ2-7,TRBV20-1,TRBD1,12,CSATGTGYEQYF
TRBJ2-3,TRBV5-1,.,14,CASSLRQQTDTQYF
TRBJ1-2,TRBV4-3,.,16,CASSQDMTEANYGYTF
TRBJ2-1,TRBV24-1,.,13,CATSEQTRDEQFF
TRBJ2-7,TRBV4-3,.,17,CASSQGATGFEAYEQYF
TRBJ1-1,TRBV2,.,13,CASSKRLNTEAFF
TRBJ2-3,TRBV7-2,TRBD2,14,CASSLAREADTQYF
TRBJ2-1,TRBV10-3,TRBD1,14,CAIKGQTSYNEQFF
TRBJ2-7,TRBV5-1,.,14,CASSLEGTRDEQYF
TRBJ1-2,TRBV30,.,13,CAWSKNLGYGYTF
TRBJ1-1,TRBV9,.,14,CASSVGPGETEAFF
TRBJ2-7,TRBV9,TRBD2,14,CASSVGGLFYEQYF
TRBJ2-1,TRBV6-1,TRBD1,15,CASRPGTGEFNEQFF
TRBJ2-5,TRBV20-1,.,13,CSATLEWTETQYF
TRBJ2-7,TRBV20-1,TRBD2,14,CSALWASGAYEQYF
TRBJ2-7,TRBV19,.,13,CASGTTGTGEQYF
TRBJ2-1,TRBV6-2/TRBV6-3,.,14,CASTDWSRGNEQFF
TRBJ2-3,TRBV18,.,17,CASSPAGQIRSTDTQYF
TRBJ2-7,TRBV18,TRBD2,14,CASSFREGSYEQYF
TRBJ1-4,TRBV6-2/TRBV6-3,TRBD1,14,CASSSRTGSEKLFF
TRBJ2-3,TRBV29-1,TRBD2,14,CSVTASGRADTQYF
TRBJ1-1,TRBV4-3,TRBD1,15,CASSQDGQGAQEAFF
TRBJ1-5,TRBV7-2,.,15,CASSSSLGWGQPQHF
TRBJ2-2,TRBV6-2/TRBV6-3,.,17,CASSPSRGQSNTGELFF
TRBJ2-7,TRBV20-1,TRBD2,17,CSATQGLAGGYSYEQYF
TRBJ1-4,TRBV27,.,14,CASSNRATNEKLFF
TRBJ1-2,TRBV28,.,12,CASSPWTDGYTF
TRBJ2-3,TRBV5-6,TRBD1,16,CASSVMGQLITDTQYF
TRBJ2-4,TRBV5-1,TRBD1,15,CASSTGQGMLNIQYF
TRBJ2-2,TRBV2,.,11,CASSLEWELFF
TRBJ2-5,TRBV6-1,TRBD2,17,CASSNRTSGGLRETQYF
TRBJ2-1,TRBV4-3,.,15,CASSQELSSYNEQFF
TRBJ2-2,TRBV7-9,TRBD2,15,CASSPPSGNTGELFF
TRBJ2-3,TRBV6-5,TRBD1,15,CASSYSGQGTDTQYF
TRBJ2-7,TRBV3-1,.,14,CASSQRGITYEQYF
TRBJ1-3,TRBV5-1,.,15,CASSYDSRSGNTIYF
TRBJ2-2,TRBV12-3/TRBV12-4,.,14,CASSELSITGELFF
TRBJ2-5,TRBV9,.,15,CASSVGTANQETQYF
TRBJ2-1,TRBV24-1,.,13,CATSVLGGVEQFF
TRBJ2-5,TRBV5-1,.,13,CASSLKFKETQYF
TRBJ1-1,TRBV4-3,.,15,CASSQPGQLNTEAFF